Only one count was recorded for the clone carrying this T cell receptor beta chain. This CDR3 is 15 amino acids long. Germline V gene data show CDR1 as MNHNS and CDR2 as SASEGT. V shed 6 bases, J shed 5 bases, and the junction held 9 bases outside the gene matches. The source of the sample is a study of cytomegalovirus exposure and HLA in healthy donors. Amplification used 60 Vbeta primers and 13 Jbeta primers. TCRdb's table, derived via immunoSEQ multiplex PCR, lists solely in-frame clones and lacks some. Here the sample spans under 150,000 clones, 70% to 80% being singletons. This rearrangement joins TRBV6-1 to TRBJ2-7, with 11 bases fitting TRBD1. The source is a woman in her sixties or seventies in good health and CMV-seropositive. Sequenced sample: PBMCs. As DNA, the CDR3 is TGTGCCAGCAGGGACCCCGGGACAGGGGGTAACGAGCAGTACTTC. Translating gives CASRDPGTGGNEQYF.